This T cell receptor (beta chain) was identified during a study of blood T cells in healthy people across ages. Notes on the study in general: Estimated diversity, derived from one million T cells, was regarded as an underestimate. Among T cells, TCR beta diversity per million cells dropped roughly linearly as age rose.

Sample-barcoded 5' priming and a J-beta primer mix drove a second PCR of 7 to 11 cycles. Every single cDNA molecule received a tag from a template-switch adaptor with 12 random nucleotides. Sequencing yielded, for each sample, at least 3 million paired-end reads carrying CDR3. One entry per CDR3 protein, called by TCRdb with MiXCR from the 5' RACE reads. The sample records hundreds of thousands of distinct CDR3 sequences, 40% to 50% being singletons. As for this clonotype: As yet, its antigen is unknown.

This clonotype originated in a man aged 55 to 69 in good health. Sequencing was performed on blood.

The CDR3 protein is CSVKPVGAYGYTF. The CDR3 DNA sequence: TGCAGTGTAAAGCCCGTGGGGGCTTATGGCTACACCTTC. This rearrangement joins TRBV20-1 to TRBJ1-2; a weak D match, TRBD1 (6 bases). The ends were cut back, 7 bases at V and 5 bases at J, with 17 bases in the middle. The CDR3 spans 13 residues. Germline loops: CDR1 DFQATT, CDR2 SNEGSKA (reference sequence).